Shown below are 22 T cell receptor beta chains from a single sample sequenced in a study of cytomegalovirus exposure and HLA in healthy donors. Assay: immunoSEQ multiplex PCR; the TCRdb copy retains only in-frame clones and omits some. The repertoire holds about 190,000 clones, with 86% as singletons. The sequencing input was PBMCs. These receptor sequences come from a woman aged 18-30 years in good health and CMV-seronegative.

This chain links TRBV7-8 with TRBJ2-3, with 9 bases aligning to TRBD2. Trimming took 1 base from V and 2 from J; bases not matched to a gene: 7. The CDR3 totals 17 residues. Germline values: CDR1 SGHVS, CDR2 FQNEAQ. In nucleotides, the CDR3 is TGTGCCAGCAGCTTAGTTGATAGCGGGAGTTTCACAGATACGCAGTATTTT. Amino acids: CASSLVDSGSFTDTQYF. Together with reference TRBV7-8 and TRBJ2-3, the CDR3 gives the full variable domain: GAGVSQSPRYKVAKRGQDVALRCDPISGHVSLFWYQQALGQGPEFLTYFQNEAQLDKSGLPSDRFFAERPEGSVSTLKIQRTQQEDSAVYLCASSLVDSGSFTDTQYFGPGTRLTVL.

The chain couples TRBV19 to TRBJ2-1; weak D call: TRBD1 (6 bases). Germline CDR1 reads LNHDA; CDR2 reads SQIVND (reference sequence). Trimming stripped 2 bases from V and 12 bases from J, with 17 bases between. The CDR3 is 14 amino acids. DNA of the CDR3: TGTGCCAGTAGTATAAAAAACAGGGACCTCGGGCAGTTCTTC. Its protein is CASSIKNRDLGQFF.

The chain recombines TRBV4-1 with TRBJ1-2, with 9 bases matching TRBD1. Germline V gene sequence: CDR1 MGHRA, CDR2 YSYEKL. This CDR3 comprises 17 residues. V gave up 6 bases and J gave up 2 bases; unmatched junction bases: 13. CDR3 amino acids: CASRPGTGLQGNYGYTF. The CDR3 nucleotides read TGCGCCAGCAGACCCGGGACAGGGCTACAGGGGAACTATGGCTACACCTTC.

The V call is TRBV5-4, the J call TRBJ1-1, with TRBD1 identical over 10 bases. Looked up from germline, CDR1 is SGHNT and CDR2 is YYREEE (reference sequence). V shed 3 bases and J 5 bases; nucleotides not matched to a gene: 1. The CDR3 spans 13 residues. Written as DNA, the CDR3 is TGTGCCAGCAGCTGGACAGGGGGAACTGAAGCTTTCTTT. This gives the protein CASSWTGGTEAFF.

The chain has TRBV19 and TRBJ2-1, with TRBD1 as a possible D gene (6 bases). Per germline, CDR1 LNHDA and CDR2 SQIVND (reference sequence). The germline V and J ends were trimmed by 3 bases and 0 bases, with 21 bases remaining between them. CDR3 length equals 19 residues. Written as DNA, the CDR3 is TGTGCCAGTAGTATTGGCTTCAGTAGGGGGTCGAGCTCCTACAATGAGCAGTTCTTC. Translating gives CASSIGFSRGSSSYNEQFF.

V and J are TRBV25-1 and TRBJ2-1; 8 nucleotides match TRBD1. Germline-derived CDR1 and CDR2 are MGHDK and SYGVNS. V was clipped by 3 bases and J by 7 bases; unmatched bases: 8. This CDR3 spans 15 amino acids. The CDR3 bases are TGTGCCAGCAGTGATTTTCGACAGGGGACAAATGAGCAGTTCTTC. This gives the protein CASSDFRQGTNEQFF.

The chain employs TRBV27 and TRBJ2-7; 11 positions agree with TRBD2. The V and J ends lost 0 bases and 4 bases, in that order; junction bases with no gene match: 23. Germline CDR1 and CDR2: MNHEY and SMNVEV (reference sequence). There are 22 residues in the CDR3. The CDR3 sequence: CASSLSRRLGTTGLAAKYEQYF. The CDR3 nucleotides read TGTGCCAGCAGTTTATCTCGGCGACTCGGGACGACGGGACTAGCGGCCAAATACGAGCAGTACTTC.

The V call is TRBV7-9, the J call TRBJ1-5, with TRBD1 as a possible D gene (5 bases). The germline V and J ends were trimmed by 5 bases and 6 bases, with 11 bases remaining between them. Germline V CDR1 and CDR2: SEHNR, FQNEAQ (reference sequence). This CDR3 spans 13 amino acids. The CDR3 DNA reads as TGTGCCAGCAGCCCGAATGGGGCTCAGCCCCAGCATTTT. Translated: CASSPNGAQPQHF.

This chain links TRBV6-6 with TRBJ1-1, with D unclear. The V end lost 3 bases, the J end lost 4 bases, and 18 bases lay between the germline ends. The CDR3 spans 16 residues. The germline gives CDR1 MNHNY, CDR2 SVGAGI (reference sequence). CDR3 sequence reads: CASSYSFREGGTEAFF. In nucleotides, the CDR3 is TGTGCCAGCAGTTATTCGTTTCGGGAGGGAGGCACTGAAGCTTTCTTT.

The J gene is TRBJ2-1, the V gene TRBV5-1; 10 bases align to TRBD2. This CDR3 comprises 19 residues. Germline V gives CDR1 SGHRS, CDR2 YFSETQ. V lost 4 bases and J lost 0; bases outside the gene matches: 13. The DNA for the CDR3 is TGCGCCAGCAGCCCTCGACTAGCGGGTGGGTCGAGCTCCTACAATGAGCAGTTCTTC. Protein product: CASSPRLAGGSSSYNEQFF.

The V call is TRBV10-3, the J call TRBJ1-1, with D possibly matching TRBD1 (5 bases). Per the germline V gene, CDR1 is ENHRY and CDR2 is SYGVKD. Deletions cut 2 bases from V and 7 bases from J, with 11 bases between. This CDR3 region has 13 residues. The CDR3 spells CAISEPGGGEAFF. CDR3 in DNA: TGTGCCATCAGTGAGCCCGGGGGGGGTGAAGCTTTCTTT.

V is TRBV4-1 and J is TRBJ2-6; 11 bases fit TRBD2. The V gene end was trimmed by 0 bases and the J gene end by 2 bases; junction bases not matched to a gene: 12. The CDR3 runs 21 residues. Germline V gives CDR1 MGHRA, CDR2 YSYEKL. The CDR3 coding sequence is TGCGCCAGCAGCCAAGATCCACCAACTAGCGGGAGCATCCCTGGGGCCAACGTCCTGACTTTC. Protein sequence: CASSQDPPTSGSIPGANVLTF.

This sequence joins TRBV27 and TRBJ1-1, with 10 bases fitting TRBD1. The CDR3 has 15 amino acids. The J segment lost 5 bases and the V segment lost 6 bases, leaving 9 bases of the junction unmatched. Germline CDR1 MNHEY, CDR2 SMNVEV (reference sequence). Written as DNA, the CDR3 is TGTGCCAGCAGCCTCCGACAGGGGGCAAGAACTGAAGCTTTCTTT. This encodes CASSLRQGARTEAFF.

This clone has just a few counts. This chain uses TRBV4-2 with TRBJ2-1; 7 bases are shared with TRBD2. The CDR3 sequence is 15 residues long. Germline V gene lookup returns CDR1 LGHNA and CDR2 YNFKEQ. V trimming: 3 bases; J trimming: 8 bases; junction bases outside the gene matches: 10. CDR3 sequence (DNA): TGTGCCAGCAGCCAGGAGGGAGGGTCCTTGGATGAGCAGTTCTTC. Protein: CASSQEGGSLDEQFF.

The chain employs TRBV5-5 and TRBJ2-2; D not certain. The CDR3 is made up of 13 amino acids. The V end lost 2 bases, the J end lost 1 base, and 3 bases lay between the germline ends. Germline values: CDR1 SGHKS, CDR2 YYEKEE (reference sequence). The CDR3 loop is CASSLQNTGELFF. The CDR3 bases are TGTGCCAGCAGCTTACAGAACACCGGGGAGCTGTTTTTT.

As DNA, the CDR3 is TGCAGCGTAGGACAGGAGAACACCGGGGAGCTGTTTTTT. Translated: CSVGQENTGELFF. The rearrangement links TRBV29-1 to TRBJ2-2, with 7 bases identical to TRBD1. CDR3 size: 13 residues. After removal of 6 bases from V and 1 base from J, the junction contained 2 bases not matched to a gene. Germline values: CDR1 SQVTM, CDR2 ANQGSEA.

This clone was observed once. The CDR3 spells CASSLGQGASTEAFF. The CDR3 coding sequence is TGTGCCAGCAGCTTGGGGCAGGGGGCAAGCACTGAAGCTTTCTTT. J is TRBJ1-1 and V is TRBV7-9; the match to TRBD1 covers 8 bases. Germline trimming cut 3 bases from V and 4 bases from J; bases unmatched to any gene: 7. Germline CDR1 and CDR2: SEHNR and FQNEAQ (reference sequence). The CDR3 is 15 residues long.

V and J are TRBV7-8 and TRBJ2-7; possible D gene TRBD1, 6 bases. Germline CDR1 reads SGHVS; CDR2 reads FQNEAQ. There are 14 residues in the CDR3. Between the trimmed V and J ends, which lost 0 bases and 2 bases, there was a span of 8 bases. DNA of the CDR3: TGTGCCAGCAGCTTAGCCGCAGGGGCCTACGAGCAGTACTTC. Translation: CASSLAAGAYEQYF.

V and J are TRBV10-3 and TRBJ1-6, with TRBD1 matching 7 bases. V lost 6 bases, J lost 14 bases, and 10 bases stayed unmatched. CDR3 length: 13 amino acids. Germline V CDR1 and CDR2: ENHRY, SYGVKD. For the CDR3, the DNA is TGTGCCATCAGGACAGACAGGGTAACTTCCCTCCACTTT. Amino acids: CAIRTDRVTSLHF.

This rearrangement joins TRBV7-8 to TRBJ2-1; a weak D match, TRBD1 (5 bases). CDR3 length: 15 residues. Germline CDR1 and CDR2: SGHVS and FQNEAQ. V was cut by 1 base and J by 4 bases, with 11 bases left in between. The CDR3 bases are TGTGCCAGCAGCTTAGGGCGTGCAGGGTACAATGAGCAGTTCTTC. Amino acids: CASSLGRAGYNEQFF.

This clone was found a few times. The chain uses TRBV27 and TRBJ2-7; 7 bases fit TRBD1. Per germline, CDR1 MNHEY and CDR2 SMNVEV (reference sequence). This CDR3 spans 13 amino acids. With V trimmed by 6 bases and J by 3 bases, 5 bases remained unmatched. CDR3 bases: TGTGCCAGCAGGCCGACAGGGATCTACGAGCAGTACTTC. Amino acids: CASRPTGIYEQYF.

This chain uses TRBV6-1 with TRBJ2-5; 9 positions agree with TRBD2. CDR1 MNHNS and CDR2 SASEGT come from the germline V gene. Trimming removed 0 bases from V and 4 bases from J; junction bases left unmatched: 6. CDR3 length equals 16 residues. The CDR3 coding sequence is TGTGCCAGCAGTGAAGCGCTTCGAGCGGGGGGAGAGACCCAGTACTTC. This gives the protein CASSEALRAGGETQYF.